This TCR beta chain was recorded in a study of CD8 T cells in ankylosing spondylitis. General observations from the study: The study identified a TCR beta motif of eight highly homologous variants that appeared characteristic of ankylosing spondylitis blood. Disease-linked clones reportedly showed significant enrichment in matched ankylosing spondylitis synovial fluid.

The CDR3 contains 15 residues. The germline CDR1 and CDR2 sequences are MNHNS and SASEGT. Trimming removed 1 base from V and 4 bases from J, with 13 bases in between. This clonotype showed up many times. Its specificity is not known. TCRdb passed the 5' RACE reads through MiXCR, listing each CDR3 protein once. The sample lists 150,000 to 200,000 distinct CDR3 sequences, 10% to 15% occurring once. Sequences were obtained from blood, either unsorted or a sorted T cell fraction (not recorded which). J is TRBJ2-5 and V is TRBV6-1; D uncertain. The TCR sequence derives from a female donor with ankylosing spondylitis or in good health (not recorded which). The CDR3 DNA sequence: TGTGCCAGCAGTGAAGACTTCTATGGTCGAGAGACCCAGTACTTC. Amino acids: CASSEDFYGRETQYF.